The entry that follows covers one T cell receptor beta chain sequence. The germline V gene has CDR1 SGHRS and CDR2 YFSETQ. Between the trimmed V and J ends, which lost 2 bases and 0 bases, there was a span of 11 bases. This CDR3 spans 16 amino acids. These data originate in a study of blood T cell repertoires in COVID-19. Study summary: Acute and convalescent COVID-19 specimens originated in the United States, Italy and Spain.

Study processing details: It was from reference gene primer amplification that nucleated cell counts were estimated. TCRdb's table, derived via immunoSEQ multiplex PCR, lists solely in-frame clones and lacks some. V, J and clone size are those of that table, while D and trimming were read from the DNA. Of roughly 210,000 clones detected, around 84% appear once; the ten largest clones hold 8% to 11%. The TCR sequence derives from a woman older than 75 with COVID-19, enrolled during active disease. The sample comprised peripheral blood. The chain couples TRBV5-1 to TRBJ1-4, with a weak D call TRBD1 (6 bases). The CDR3 DNA is TGCGCCAGCAGCTTTGGACAGAGTGCAACTAATGAAAAACTGTTTTTT. Translated, it gives CASSFGQSATNEKLFF.